This T cell receptor beta chain derives from a study of control samples from healthy donors and cancer patients. V lost 1 base, J lost 6 bases, and 22 bases lay in between. Germline CDR1 is SEHNR and CDR2 is FQNEAQ (reference sequence). The CDR3 is 18 amino acids. Libraries were prepared by immunoSEQ multiplex PCR; TCRdb keeps only in-frame clonotypes and omits some of them. This table has some 130,000 clones, about 90% appearing once. The TCR comes from a woman between 50 and 59 years old in good health. Specimen: blood. This chain uses TRBV7-9 with TRBJ1-5, with D perhaps matching TRBD1 (6 bases). CDR3 DNA sequence: TGTGCCAGCAGCTTAGTGGTGGGGGCGGACGGGAGCGGTCAGCCCCAGCATTTT. Translating it yields CASSLVVGADGSGQPQHF.